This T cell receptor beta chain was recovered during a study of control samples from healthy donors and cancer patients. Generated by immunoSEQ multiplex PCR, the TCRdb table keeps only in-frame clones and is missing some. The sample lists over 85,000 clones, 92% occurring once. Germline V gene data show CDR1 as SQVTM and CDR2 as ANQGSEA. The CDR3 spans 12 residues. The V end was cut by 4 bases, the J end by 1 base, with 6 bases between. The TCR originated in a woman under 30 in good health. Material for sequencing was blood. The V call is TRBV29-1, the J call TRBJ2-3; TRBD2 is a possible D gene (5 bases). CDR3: CSVGSGTDTQYF. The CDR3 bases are TGCAGCGTTGGTAGCGGCACAGATACGCAGTATTTT.